This entry lists 14 T cell receptor beta chains sequenced from one sample in a study of T cells expressing NK-cell markers. TCRdb re-called the 5' RACE reads and gives one entry per CDR3 protein, without DNA. This table holds roughly 350,000 distinct CDR3 sequences. The sample taken for sequencing was blood T cells: a sorted CD56 or NKG2C T cell subset, CD4+ or CD8+ T cells, or bulk PBMC T cells (not recorded which). The receptors here all came from a man aged 18-75 years in good health.

The chain carries TRBV20-1 and TRBJ2-5; TCRdb picks TRBD1, but there is no DNA to check that call. The CDR3 runs 14 residues. Germline CDR1 DFQATT, CDR2 SNEGSKA (reference sequence). The CDR3 loop is CSALRVTGGETQYF.

This CDR3 reads CATSDPGTGPSGANVLTF. The chain combines TRBV24-1 with TRBJ2-6; TCRdb gives TRBD1 as the D gene, but with no DNA this cannot be confirmed. The CDR3 runs 18 residues. The V gene's germline CDR1 is KGHDR and CDR2 SFDVKD.

V and J are TRBV7-2 and TRBJ2-5; the TCRdb call, TRBD2, lacks DNA for checking. The CDR3 is 16 amino acids. Germline CDR1 and CDR2: SGHTA and FQGNSA. CDR3 region: CASSSRISGVGETQYF.

The chain uses TRBV3-1 and TRBJ2-1. This CDR3 spans 12 amino acids. Germline V CDR1 and CDR2: LGHDT, YNNKEL (reference sequence). The CDR3 here is CASSQVNEEQFF.

The V and J genes are TRBV3-1 and TRBJ2-1; with no DNA, the TCRdb D assignment of TRBD2 cannot be verified. Germline CDR1 LGHDT, CDR2 YNNKEL (reference sequence). The CDR3 extends over 18 amino acids. The CDR3 here is CASSQGRLAGGAYNEQFF.

The genes are TRBV19 and TRBJ1-1; TCRdb's assignment of TRBD1 cannot be checked, as there is no DNA. CDR1 and CDR2 (germline): LNHDA, SQIVND (reference sequence). This CDR3 region has 13 residues. CDR3 residues: CASFDRGPTEAFF.

The rearrangement joins TRBV6-1 to TRBJ2-7; TCRdb gives TRBD2 as the D gene, but with no DNA this cannot be confirmed. CDR1 MNHNS and CDR2 SASEGT come from the germline V gene. The CDR3 extends over 17 amino acids. The CDR3 spells CASRDHSGGRISYEQYF.

The chain joins TRBV6-5 to TRBJ2-7; TCRdb proposes TRBD1, but this gene call is untestable without DNA. Germline V gene lookup returns CDR1 MNHEY and CDR2 SVGAGI. This CDR3 spans 15 amino acids. CDR3 protein: CASSPTPTGTYEQYF.

The chain combines TRBV28 with TRBJ2-7; TCRdb returns TRBD1, unconfirmable since there is no DNA. The CDR3 sequence is 12 residues long. Germline values: CDR1 MDHEN, CDR2 SYDVKM. The CDR3: CASALAGYEQYF.

The gene calls are TRBV7-8 and TRBJ1-2. CDR3 size: 14 residues. CDR1 SGHVS and CDR2 FQNEAQ come from the germline V gene. The CDR3 here is CASSRGTDNYGYTF.

The chain employs TRBV7-2 and TRBJ1-2; TCRdb reports TRBD1, a call that lacks DNA to check it against. Germline V lookup: CDR1 SGHTA, CDR2 FQGNSA. The CDR3 has 12 residues. CDR3 residues: CASSATGSGYTF.

This chain uses TRBV2 with TRBJ2-1; no DNA is available, so the TRBD1 call from TCRdb remains unchecked. Germline CDR1 SNHLY, CDR2 FYNNEI. The CDR3 is made up of 17 amino acids. This chain's CDR3 is CASSAPGGGSSYNEQFF.

The V gene is TRBV25-1, the J gene TRBJ2-5; the D call of TRBD2 rests on TCRdb alone, since no DNA is present to check it. CDR1 MGHDK and CDR2 SYGVNS come from the germline V gene. The CDR3 has 15 amino acids. The CDR3 spells CASGLAGGYQETQYF.

The chain combines TRBV4-2 with TRBJ2-3; TCRdb's D call, TRBD1, is unchecked because there is no DNA. Germline V lookup: CDR1 LGHNA, CDR2 YNFKEQ. The CDR3 has 13 amino acids. The CDR3 is CASSQTAGATQYF.